The clone carrying this T cell receptor beta chain was seen a handful of times. Assay used: immunoSEQ multiplex PCR; TCRdb lists only in-frame clones, some missing. The sample yields more than 45,000 clones, 91% seen once. The data stem from a study of graft-versus-host responses after intestinal transplantation. This CDR3 has 12 amino acids. With V trimmed by 4 bases and J by 9 bases, 2 bases remained unmatched. Germline CDR1 SGHRS, CDR2 YFSETQ. V and J are TRBV5-1 and TRBJ2-1; 9 bases align to TRBD1. The clonotype was recovered from a human patient who received an intestinal transplant, so some T cells may come from the graft donor. Sequenced material: PBMCs, taken roughly 120 days after intestinal transplantation. CDR3: CASSVQGAEQFF. DNA of the CDR3: TGCGCCAGCAGCGTACAGGGGGCTGAGCAGTTCTTC.